The T cell receptor beta chain described here comes from a study of blood T cells in healthy people across ages. Through a sample-barcoded 5' primer and a J-beta primer mix, a second PCR was run for roughly 6 to 11 cycles. Each cDNA was tagged by a template-switch adaptor containing 12 random nucleotides. Each sample yielded at least 2.5 million CDR3-containing paired-end reads. TCRdb passed the 5' RACE reads through MiXCR, listing each CDR3 protein once. The table includes 1.5 million to 1.8 million distinct CDR3 sequences, about 42% detected once. This clonotype was detected many times. No antigen is known for it. CDR3 length: 12 amino acids. The V gene's germline CDR1 is MNHNS and CDR2 SASEGT. Trimming took 8 bases from V and 2 from J, leaving 10 bases between them. The sample providers were healthy Caucasian people from Russia, aged about 6 to 100. Overall study findings and caveats: Researchers said unsorted PBMCs prevented a conclusive naive versus antigen-experienced comparison.

The sequence came from a young woman in good health. This chain joins TRBV6-1 and TRBJ2-7; either TRBD1 or TRBD2 may fit D (5 bases each). Sequences were obtained from blood. CDR3 in DNA: TGTGCCAGCGGGGGAGAGACCTACGAGCAGTACTTC. It specifies CASGGETYEQYF.